The 22 T cell receptor beta chains reported below all come from one sample, sequenced in a study of CD8 T cells in ankylosing spondylitis. TCRdb passed the 5' RACE reads through MiXCR, listing each CDR3 protein once. This sample yields about 160,000 distinct CDR3 sequences, of which 9.8% are seen a single time; about 16% belongs to the top ten. Sequencing was done on a sample of blood, either unsorted or a sorted T cell fraction (not recorded which). These receptors were obtained from a female donor with ankylosing spondylitis or in good health (not recorded which).

The V gene is TRBV7-2, the J gene TRBJ2-5; the D is unclear. This CDR3 region has 16 residues. Germline values: CDR1 SGHTA, CDR2 FQGNSA. V was clipped by 1 base and J by 4 bases, with 16 bases between them. CDR3 sequence: CASSLGVSVGLETQYF. CDR3 nucleotides: TGTGCCAGCAGCTTAGGGGTATCAGTGGGTCTAGAGACCCAGTACTTC.

This clonotype was detected ten times or more. The V gene is TRBV7-9, the J gene TRBJ1-5; D unresolved. V lost 3 bases, J lost 11 bases, and 11 bases lay in between. CDR1 is SEHNR and CDR2 is FQNEAQ in the germline V gene (reference sequence). The CDR3 is 12 residues long. The CDR3 here is CASSFSAGTQHF. The CDR3 coding sequence is TGTGCCAGCAGCTTTAGCGCGGGGACCCAGCATTTT.

The CDR3 here is CASSLGTGYNEQFF. The CDR3 bases are TGTGCCAGCAGCTTGGGGACAGGATACAATGAGCAGTTCTTC. The V call is TRBV7-2, the J call TRBJ2-1; 8 nucleotides agree with TRBD1. Unmatched junction bases numbered 2, after V lost 3 bases and J lost 4 bases. There are 14 residues in the CDR3. Germline CDR1 is SGHTA and CDR2 is FQGNSA.

The genes are TRBV2 and TRBJ2-7; TRBD2 aligns across 7 bases. The germline V gene encodes CDR1 SNHLY and CDR2 FYNNEI. The CDR3 covers 13 residues. Trimming at V came to 8 bases and at J to 3 bases, leaving 7 bases not matched to a gene. In nucleotides, the CDR3 is TGTGCCAGCCTCGGGGACTACCGCTACGAGCAGTACTTC. It translates to CASLGDYRYEQYF.

This clonotype has more than one count but fewer than ten. The chain combines TRBV27 with TRBJ1-5; D not resolved. Trimming left V 8 bases short and J 4 bases short, with 9 bases between. This CDR3 contains 12 residues. In germline, CDR1 is MNHEY, CDR2 SMNVEV (reference sequence). The chain's CDR3 is CASREGNQPQHF. CDR3 nucleotide sequence: TGTGCCAGCCGAGAGGGAAATCAGCCCCAGCATTTT.

This clonotype has a count of ten or more. The V and J genes are TRBV5-1 and TRBJ2-7; TRBD1 aligns across 8 bases. The CDR3 extends over 14 amino acids. V was clipped by 4 bases and J by 6 bases; unmatched bases: 9. Germline V gene data show CDR1 as SGHRS and CDR2 as YFSETQ. CDR3: CASSLDRALAEQYF. DNA for the CDR3: TGCGCCAGCAGCCTGGACAGGGCCCTGGCCGAGCAGTACTTC.

This chain links TRBV12-3 or TRBV12-4 with TRBJ2-3, with D possibly matching TRBD1 (6 bases). The CDR3 is 14 amino acids. Trimming took off 5 bases at V and 0 bases at J, with 9 bases between the two ends. The CDR3 spells CASSAGTSTDTQYF. The CDR3, as DNA: TGTGCCAGCAGTGCCGGGACAAGCACAGATACGCAGTATTTT.

The chain is built from TRBV4-1 and TRBJ2-1, with D hard to call. Trimming left V 4 bases short and J 6 bases short, with 13 bases between. Germline CDR1 reads MGHRA; CDR2 reads YSYEKL. The CDR3 extends over 14 amino acids. The CDR3 loop is CASSPIGYSNEQFF. In DNA form, the CDR3 reads TGCGCCAGCAGCCCGATAGGGTACAGCAATGAGCAGTTCTTC.

The sample holds a few counts of this clonotype. The chain carries TRBV4-2 and TRBJ1-5; no definite D call. Germline CDR1 reads LGHNA; CDR2 reads YNFKEQ. The CDR3 extends over 13 amino acids. V was clipped by 0 bases and J by 7 bases, with 7 bases between them. CDR3: CASSQDRMQPQHF. CDR3 nucleotides: TGTGCCAGCAGCCAAGATCGCATGCAGCCCCAGCATTTT.

The chain joins TRBV28 to TRBJ2-1; TRBD2 matches 8 bases. CDR1 and CDR2 (germline): MDHEN, SYDVKM. With 6 bases clipped from V and 1 base from J, the junction kept 14 bases outside the gene matches. This CDR3 region has 18 residues. The CDR3: CASSLLLTSGSSYNEQFF. CDR3 DNA sequence: TGTGCCAGCAGCCTACTATTAACTAGCGGTTCTTCCTACAATGAGCAGTTCTTC.

This clonotype was observed a few times. The rearrangement uses TRBV28 and TRBJ1-6, with a weak D call TRBD1 (6 bases). The CDR3 totals 14 residues. With 3 bases removed from V and 8 bases from J, the gap between germline ends came to 11 bases. CDR1 is MDHEN and CDR2 is SYDVKM in the germline V gene. CDR3 DNA sequence: TGTGCCAGCAGTTTCAGGGGCCTTTATTCACCCCTCCACTTT. This sequence encodes CASSFRGLYSPLHF.

This clonotype was seen a few times. The V and J genes are TRBV28 and TRBJ2-2, with a possible D match to TRBD2 (7 bases). Germline CDR1 reads MDHEN; CDR2 reads SYDVKM. V gave up 2 bases and J gave up 0 bases, with 22 bases separating them. The CDR3 consists of 20 residues. CDR3 sequence reads: CASSLEGGERDSANTGELFF. CDR3 bases: TGTGCCAGCAGTTTAGAGGGGGGGGAGCGGGATTCGGCGAACACCGGGGAGCTGTTTTTT.

This clonotype was picked up a small number of times. The chain recombines TRBV12-3 or TRBV12-4 with TRBJ1-2, with 7 bases fitting TRBD1. The V and J ends lost 4 bases and 5 bases, in that order; junction bases with no gene match: 19. This CDR3 is 18 amino acids long. In nucleotides, the CDR3 is TGTGCCAGCAGTTCCCAACAACGGTCCGGGACAGAGGCTTATGGCTACACCTTC. Amino acid sequence: CASSSQQRSGTEAYGYTF.

The DNA of the CDR3 is TGTGCCAGCAGCTTAGGAGGGAGACAAGAGACCCAGTACTTC. Translation: CASSLGGRQETQYF. The rearrangement uses TRBV7-9 and TRBJ2-5, with a weak D call TRBD2 (5 bases). This CDR3 has 14 amino acids. With 1 base removed from V and 2 bases from J, the gap between germline ends came to 8 bases. CDR1 is SEHNR, CDR2 FQNEAQ, per germline (reference sequence).

The sample holds a few counts of this clonotype. The chain couples TRBV12-3 or TRBV12-4 to TRBJ1-1; D is uncertain. V lost 3 bases and J 4 bases, leaving 9 bases between the germline ends. The CDR3 has 13 residues. Here the CDR3 reads CASSFGGFTEAFF. CDR3 coding DNA: TGTGCCAGCAGTTTTGGAGGGTTCACTGAAGCTTTCTTT.

In regard to this clonotype: This likely comes from a read error, as the CDR3 has no conserved phenylalanine or tryptophan at its end. The V and J genes are TRBV20-1 and TRBJ2-1, with D possibly TRBD2 on 6 matching bases. The CDR3 has 16 amino acids. The germline V gene encodes CDR1 DFQATT and CDR2 SNEGSKA (reference sequence). Trimming left V 4 bases short and J 4 bases short, with 20 bases between. This CDR3 reads CSANGGETKDYNEQFL. CDR3 coding DNA: TGCAGTGCTAACGGAGGGGAGACGAAGGATTACAATGAGCAGTTCTTA.

This clonotype was picked up many times. This chain joins TRBV29-1 and TRBJ1-1; D is perhaps TRBD1 (5 bases). Trimming pared 7 bases from V and 8 bases from J, leaving 14 bases between. CDR1 is SQVTM and CDR2 is ANQGSEA in the germline V gene. The CDR3 consists of 11 residues. This CDR3 reads CSASTVPEAFF. The CDR3 DNA follows: TGCAGCGCTTCGACAGTCCCCGAAGCTTTCTTT.

This clonotype has just a few counts. The chain links TRBV20-1 to TRBJ2-7; D possibly corresponds to TRBD2 (6 bases). Trimming pared 0 bases from V and 3 bases from J, leaving 15 bases between. CDR1 is DFQATT and CDR2 is SNEGSKA in the germline V gene (reference sequence). This CDR3 region has 15 residues. In nucleotides, the CDR3 is TGCAGTGCTAGAGACCCGCGGGACCCGGACTACGAGCAGTACTTC. This gives the protein CSARDPRDPDYEQYF.

CDR3 nucleotide sequence: TGTGCCAGCAGTTACTCGGGATCGTGGCACGAGCAGTACTTC. It translates to CASSYSGSWHEQYF. The genes are TRBV6-5 and TRBJ2-7, with D unresolved. The germline V gene encodes CDR1 MNHEY and CDR2 SVGAGI. V lost 0 bases and J 5 bases, leaving 11 bases between the germline ends. CDR3 length: 14 residues.

This clonotype was recorded many times. The CDR3 DNA reads as TGCAGCGTTGCTGTGAACACTGAAGCTTTCTTT. Its protein product is CSVAVNTEAFF. The rearrangement uses TRBV29-1 and TRBJ1-1; D is undetermined. Trimming stripped 4 bases from V and 0 bases from J, with 3 bases between. The CDR3 has 11 amino acids. Germline CDR1 and CDR2: SQVTM and ANQGSEA.

In its sample, this clonotype was seen a few times. The chain combines TRBV6-2 or TRBV6-3 with TRBJ1-1; D gene uncertain. The V end lost 2 bases, the J end lost 7 bases, and 11 bases lay between the germline ends. CDR1 and CDR2 from the germline V gene are MNHEY and SVGEGT. The CDR3 sequence is 13 residues long. The DNA of the CDR3 is TGTGCCAGCAGTTACAGTTCGCAAAGTGAAGCTTTCTTT. Its translation: CASSYSSQSEAFF.

The genes are TRBV5-4 and TRBJ2-1, with D unresolved. Trimming stripped 2 bases from V and 5 bases from J, with 8 bases between. CDR1 is SGHNT, CDR2 YYREEE, per germline (reference sequence). This CDR3 spans 13 amino acids. The DNA for the CDR3 is TGTGCCAGCAGCTTTTCCCTAGACAATGAGCAGTTCTTC. It encodes CASSFSLDNEQFF.